Below, one TCR beta chain is given with its context. This entry belongs to a study of blood T cell repertoires in COVID-19. Study-level information: PBMCs, B-cell-depleted T cells, or T cells were the source of the cDNA or gDNA that made up the material.

The CDR3 covers 15 residues. Germline values: CDR1 ENHRY, CDR2 SYGVKD. V gave up 4 bases and J gave up 3 bases; unmatched junction bases: 7. Per the original data handling: Estimates of nucleated cell counts were drawn from the amplification of reference gene primers. Data came from immunoSEQ multiplex PCR; TCRdb stores just in-frame clones and leaves some out. V and J calls and clone size come straight from that table; D and trimming were deduced from the DNA. This table holds about 260,000 clones, 88% found once. The rearrangement uses TRBV10-3 and TRBJ2-7, with 9 bases aligning to TRBD1. Input material: peripheral blood. This sequence originates from a man between 60 and 75 years old who had recovered from COVID-19. CDR3 protein: CAISGGGQGRYEQYF. CDR3 nucleotides: TGTGCCATCAGTGGAGGGGGACAGGGACGCTACGAGCAGTACTTC.